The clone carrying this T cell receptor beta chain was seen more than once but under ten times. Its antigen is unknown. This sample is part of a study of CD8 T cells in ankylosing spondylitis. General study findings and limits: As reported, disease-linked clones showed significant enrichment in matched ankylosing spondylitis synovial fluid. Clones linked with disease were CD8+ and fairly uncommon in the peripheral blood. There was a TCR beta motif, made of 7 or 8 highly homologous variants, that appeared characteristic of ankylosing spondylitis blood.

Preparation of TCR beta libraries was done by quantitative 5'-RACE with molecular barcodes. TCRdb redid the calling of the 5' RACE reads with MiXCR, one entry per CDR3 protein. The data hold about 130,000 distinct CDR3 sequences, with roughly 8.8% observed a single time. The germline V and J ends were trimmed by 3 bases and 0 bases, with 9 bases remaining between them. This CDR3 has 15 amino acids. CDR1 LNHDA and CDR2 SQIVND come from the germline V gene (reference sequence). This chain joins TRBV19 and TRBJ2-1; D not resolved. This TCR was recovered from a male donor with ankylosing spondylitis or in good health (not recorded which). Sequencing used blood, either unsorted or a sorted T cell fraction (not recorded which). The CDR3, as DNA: TGTGCCAGTAGTATTCGTCAGAGCTCCTACAATGAGCAGTTCTTC. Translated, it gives CASSIRQSSYNEQFF.